This record looks at one T cell receptor (beta chain) sequence and its context. As yet, its antigen is unknown. The data originate from a study of post-analysis software for immune sequencing data. The V and J ends lost 1 base and 4 bases, in that order; junction bases with no gene match: 9. Germline assignment: CDR1 SGHTS and CDR2 YDEGEE. CDR3 length: 16 amino acids. Whole-study results and caveats: Several TRBV segments (TRBV5-6, TRBV5-1 and TRBV20-1 among them) occurred more frequently in patients than in controls.

Every TCR beta cDNA library bore unique molecular identifiers. T cells numbering about 0.85 to 11 million yielded some 520,000 cDNA molecules. From the PCR reads, TCRdb called clonotypes with MiXCR, one entry per CDR3 protein. This sample has hundreds of thousands of distinct CDR3 sequences, with 44% found just once. What was sequenced was blood. This sequence joins TRBV5-8 and TRBJ2-5; 8 bases agree with TRBD1. The receptor was derived from a girl under 18 with multiple sclerosis. CDR3 coding DNA: TGTGCCAGCAGCTTGTTGACAGGGGAAGGGGTAGAGACCCAGTACTTC. It encodes CASSLLTGEGVETQYF. Based on the CDR3 plus reference TRBV5-8 and TRBJ2-5, the full variable domain is EAGVTQSPTHLIKTRGQQATLRCSPISGHTSVYWYQQALGLGLQFLLWYDEGEERNRGNFPPRFSGRQFPNYSSELNVNALELEDSALYLCASSLLTGEGVETQYFGPGTRLLVL.